This section outlines one T cell receptor (beta chain) sequence together with its context. Original data processing: Nucleated cell number was recorded as an estimate derived from reference gene primer amplification. Libraries were prepared by immunoSEQ multiplex PCR; TCRdb keeps only in-frame clonotypes and omits some of them. V and J calls and clone size come straight from that table; D and trimming were deduced from the DNA. The repertoire holds 50,000 to 75,000 clones, with about 80% as singletons. The sample comes from a study of blood T cell repertoires in COVID-19. Overall study: Collection of acute and convalescent COVID-19 samples took place in the United States, Italy and Spain. Nucleic acid was either cDNA or gDNA, and it came from T cells, B-cell-depleted T cells, or PBMCs.

The CDR3 is 16 residues long. Germline V gene data show CDR1 as MDHEN and CDR2 as SYDVKM. The germline V and J ends were trimmed by 7 bases and 1 base, with 19 bases remaining between them. Sequences were obtained from peripheral blood. The gene calls are TRBV28 and TRBJ1-2; a possible D gene is TRBD1 (5 bases). This sequence originates from a man older than 75 with active or convalescent COVID-19. CDR3 nucleotide sequence: TGTGCCAGCACCCCTCGGGTCGGACATCTTAACTATGGCTACACCTTC. Amino acids: CASTPRVGHLNYGYTF.